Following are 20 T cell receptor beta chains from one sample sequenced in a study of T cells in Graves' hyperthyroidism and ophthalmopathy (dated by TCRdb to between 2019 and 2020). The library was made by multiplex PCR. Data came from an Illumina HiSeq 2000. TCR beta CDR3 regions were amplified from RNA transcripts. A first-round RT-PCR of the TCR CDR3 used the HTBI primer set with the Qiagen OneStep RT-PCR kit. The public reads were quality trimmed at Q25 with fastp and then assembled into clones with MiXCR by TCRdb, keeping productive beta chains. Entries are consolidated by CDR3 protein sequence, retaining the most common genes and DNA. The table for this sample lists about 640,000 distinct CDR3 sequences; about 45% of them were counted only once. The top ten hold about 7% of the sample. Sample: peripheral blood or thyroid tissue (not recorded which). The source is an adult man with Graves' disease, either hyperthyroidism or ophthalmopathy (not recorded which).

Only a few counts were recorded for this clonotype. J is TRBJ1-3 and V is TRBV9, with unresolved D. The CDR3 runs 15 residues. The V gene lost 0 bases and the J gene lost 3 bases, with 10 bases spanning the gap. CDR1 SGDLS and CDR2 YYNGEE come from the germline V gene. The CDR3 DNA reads TGTGCCAGCAGCGTAGCTCCGGGAGATGGAAACACCATATATTTT. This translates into CASSVAPGDGNTIYF.

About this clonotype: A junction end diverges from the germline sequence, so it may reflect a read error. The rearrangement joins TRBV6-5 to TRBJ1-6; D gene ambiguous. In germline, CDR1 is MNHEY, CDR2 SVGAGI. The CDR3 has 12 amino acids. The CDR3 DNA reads TGTGCCATCAGTTTTCAAGGCTCTTACCTCCACTTT. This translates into CAISFQGSYLHF.

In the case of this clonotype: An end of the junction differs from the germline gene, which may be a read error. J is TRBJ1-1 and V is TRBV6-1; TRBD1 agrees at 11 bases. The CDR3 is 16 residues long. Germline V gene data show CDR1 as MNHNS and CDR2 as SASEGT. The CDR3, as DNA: TGTGCCAGCAGTGGCCGGGACAGGGGGTTCGACACTGAAGCTCTCTTT. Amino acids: CASSGRDRGFDTEALF.

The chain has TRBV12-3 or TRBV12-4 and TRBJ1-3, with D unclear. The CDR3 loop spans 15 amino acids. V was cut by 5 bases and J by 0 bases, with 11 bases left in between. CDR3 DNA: TGTGCCAGCAGTGAAGTTCCAGGCTCTGGAAACACCATATATTTT. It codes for CASSEVPGSGNTIYF.

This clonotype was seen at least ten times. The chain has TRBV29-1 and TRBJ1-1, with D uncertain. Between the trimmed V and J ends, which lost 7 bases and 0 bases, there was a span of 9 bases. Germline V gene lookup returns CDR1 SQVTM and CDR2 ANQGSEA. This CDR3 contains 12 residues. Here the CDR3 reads CSGSFLNTEAFF. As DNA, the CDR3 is TGCAGCGGCAGTTTCTTGAACACTGAAGCTTTCTTT.

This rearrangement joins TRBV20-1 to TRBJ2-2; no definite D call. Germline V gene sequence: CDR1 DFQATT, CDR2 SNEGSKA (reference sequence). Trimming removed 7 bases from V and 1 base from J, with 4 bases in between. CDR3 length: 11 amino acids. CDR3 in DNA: TGCAGTGTCAGGAACACCGGGGAGCTGTTTTTT. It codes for CSVRNTGELFF.

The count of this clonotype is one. This CDR3 is CSVEGASTYEQYF. The DNA for the CDR3 is TGCAGCGTTGAAGGGGCCAGCACGTACGAGCAGTACTTC. The chain carries TRBV29-1 and TRBJ2-7; the D is unclear. The CDR3 is 13 residues long. The germline V gene encodes CDR1 SQVTM and CDR2 ANQGSEA. V dropped 1 base and J dropped 4 bases, with 11 bases sitting between them.

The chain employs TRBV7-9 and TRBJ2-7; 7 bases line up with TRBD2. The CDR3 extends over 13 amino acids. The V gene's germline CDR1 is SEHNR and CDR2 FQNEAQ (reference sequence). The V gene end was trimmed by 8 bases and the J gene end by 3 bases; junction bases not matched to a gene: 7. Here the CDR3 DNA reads TGTGCCAGCCGACTAGCTCGGGGCTACGAGCAGTACTTC. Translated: CASRLARGYEQYF.

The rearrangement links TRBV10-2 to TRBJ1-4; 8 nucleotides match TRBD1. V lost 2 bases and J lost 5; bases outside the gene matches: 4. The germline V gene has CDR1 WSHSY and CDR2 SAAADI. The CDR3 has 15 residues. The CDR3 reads CASSEPDRVNEKLFF. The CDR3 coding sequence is TGCGCCAGCAGTGAGCCGGACAGGGTAAATGAAAAACTGTTTTTT.

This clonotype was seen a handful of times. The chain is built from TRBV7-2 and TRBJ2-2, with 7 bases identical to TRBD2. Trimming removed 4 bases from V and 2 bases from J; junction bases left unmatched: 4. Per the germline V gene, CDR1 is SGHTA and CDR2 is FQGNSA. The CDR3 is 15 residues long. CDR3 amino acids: CASSSGTINTGELFF. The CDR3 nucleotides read TGTGCCAGCAGCTCTGGGACTATCAACACCGGGGAGCTGTTTTTT. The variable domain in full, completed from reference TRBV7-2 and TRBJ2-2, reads GAGVSQSPSNKVTEKGKDVELRCDPISGHTALYWYRQSLGQGLEFLIYFQGNSAPDKSGLPSDRFSAERTGGSVSTLTIQRTQQEDSAVYLCASSSGTINTGELFFGEGSRLTVL.

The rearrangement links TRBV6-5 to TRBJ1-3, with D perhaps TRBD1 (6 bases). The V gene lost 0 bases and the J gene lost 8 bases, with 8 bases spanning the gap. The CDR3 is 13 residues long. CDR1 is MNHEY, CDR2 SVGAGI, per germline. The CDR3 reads CASSYSRGDTIYF. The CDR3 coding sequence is TGTGCCAGCAGTTACTCGAGGGGGGACACCATATATTTT.

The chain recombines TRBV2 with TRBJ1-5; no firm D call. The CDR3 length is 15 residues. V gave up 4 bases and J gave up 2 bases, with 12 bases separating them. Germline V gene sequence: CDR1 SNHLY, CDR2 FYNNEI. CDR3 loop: CASSAGLGGNQPQHF. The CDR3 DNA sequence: TGTGCCAGCAGTGCCGGTCTGGGAGGCAATCAGCCCCAGCATTTT.

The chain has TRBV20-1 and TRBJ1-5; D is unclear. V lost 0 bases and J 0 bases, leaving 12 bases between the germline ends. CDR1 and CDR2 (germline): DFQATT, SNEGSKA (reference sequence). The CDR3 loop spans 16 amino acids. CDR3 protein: CSARDSTVHSNQPQHF. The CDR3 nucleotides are TGCAGTGCTAGAGATAGCACAGTGCATAGCAATCAGCCCCAGCATTTT.

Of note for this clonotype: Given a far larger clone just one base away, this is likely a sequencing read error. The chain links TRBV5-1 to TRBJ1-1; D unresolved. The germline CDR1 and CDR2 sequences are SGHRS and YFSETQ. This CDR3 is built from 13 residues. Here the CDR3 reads CANSLAGVTEAFF. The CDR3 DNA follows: TGCGCCAACAGCTTGGCAGGCGTCACTGAAGCTTTCTTT.

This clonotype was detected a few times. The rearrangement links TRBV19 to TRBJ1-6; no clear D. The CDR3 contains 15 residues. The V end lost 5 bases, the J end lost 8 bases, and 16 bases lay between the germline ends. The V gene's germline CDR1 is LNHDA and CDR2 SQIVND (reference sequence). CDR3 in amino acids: CASSPSRIGDSPLHF. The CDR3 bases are TGTGCCAGTAGTCCCTCCAGAATCGGTGATTCACCCCTCCACTTT.

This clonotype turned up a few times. The CDR3 nucleotides read TGCAGTGCTAGAGAACTACAGGGGAGCCGGAACACTGAAGCTTTCTTT. Protein product: CSARELQGSRNTEAFF. The V call is TRBV20-1, the J call TRBJ1-1; 7 bases are a match to TRBD1. Trimming removed 0 bases from V and 1 base from J; junction bases left unmatched: 8. The CDR3 sequence is 16 residues long. The V gene's germline CDR1 is DFQATT and CDR2 SNEGSKA (reference sequence).

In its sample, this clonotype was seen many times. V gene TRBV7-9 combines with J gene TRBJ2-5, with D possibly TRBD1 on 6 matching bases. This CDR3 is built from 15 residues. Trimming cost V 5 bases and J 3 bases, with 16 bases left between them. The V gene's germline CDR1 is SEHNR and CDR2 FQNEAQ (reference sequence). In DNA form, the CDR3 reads TGTGCCAGCAGCACACCCCGGGACACGGAAGAGACCCAGTACTTC. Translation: CASSTPRDTEETQYF.

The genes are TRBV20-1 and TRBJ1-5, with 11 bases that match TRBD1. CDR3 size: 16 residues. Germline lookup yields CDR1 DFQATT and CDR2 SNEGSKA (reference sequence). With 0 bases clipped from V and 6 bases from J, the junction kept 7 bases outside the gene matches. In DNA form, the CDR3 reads TGCAGTGCTAGAGACGCGGGACAGGGGGTAGGTCAGCCCCAGCATTTT. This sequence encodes CSARDAGQGVGQPQHF.

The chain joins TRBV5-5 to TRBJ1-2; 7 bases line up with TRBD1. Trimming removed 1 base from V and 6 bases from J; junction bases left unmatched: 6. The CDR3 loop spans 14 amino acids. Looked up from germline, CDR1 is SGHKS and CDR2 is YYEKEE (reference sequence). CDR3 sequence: CASSLPQGVDGYTF. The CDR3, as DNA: TGTGCCAGCAGCTTGCCCCAGGGGGTAGATGGCTACACCTTC.

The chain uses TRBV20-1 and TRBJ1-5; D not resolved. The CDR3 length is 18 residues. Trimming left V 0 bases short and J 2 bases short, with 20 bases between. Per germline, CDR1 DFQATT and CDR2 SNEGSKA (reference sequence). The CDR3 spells CSARDLRHDLWGNQPQHF. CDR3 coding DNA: TGCAGTGCTAGAGACCTTCGCCATGACCTGTGGGGCAATCAGCCCCAGCATTTT.